Below, 27 T cell receptor beta chains from the same sample are listed, as sequenced in a study of T-cell reconstitution after alpha-beta-depleted transplantation in children. Unique molecular identifiers featured in how the TCRbeta library was prepared. A single record per CDR3 protein comes from TCRdb applying MiXCR to the PCR reads. The sample lists around 600,000 distinct CDR3 sequences; 10% were seen once. Sample: PBMCs from the stem cell graft donor, taken from the stem cell graft. The receptors were gathered from a human donor who donated a stem cell graft to a child with acute myeloid leukemia.

On this clonotype itself: This may be a read error, as it is one base from a much larger clone. As the CDR3 is not closed by the conserved phenylalanine or tryptophan, this likely results from a read error. V usage is TRBV5-1 and J usage is TRBJ2-1, with D possibly being TRBD1 (5 bases). The CDR3 is 15 residues long. Germline V gene lookup returns CDR1 SGHRS and CDR2 YFSETQ. V lost 2 bases and J 0 bases, leaving 9 bases between the germline ends. The CDR3 DNA reads TGCGCCAGCAGCTTAGGGGTCGACTCCTACAATGAGCAGTTCTCC. Translation: CASSLGVDSYNEQFS.

Details on this clonotype: A single base separates this from a much larger clone, so it may be a read error. The chain couples TRBV12-3 or TRBV12-4 to TRBJ2-1; maybe TRBD2 (6 bases). This CDR3 comprises 13 residues. CDR3 amino acids: CASSRGLYSEQFF. The CDR3 DNA is TGTGCCAGCAGCCGTGGACTATACAGTGAGCAGTTCTTC.

The genes are TRBV3-1 and TRBJ2-7, with unresolved D. This CDR3 contains 15 residues. Trimming removed 3 bases from V and 6 bases from J, with 18 bases in between. Germline V gene sequence: CDR1 LGHDT, CDR2 YNNKEL (reference sequence). CDR3 nucleotides: TGTGCCAGCAGCCACGCCGACCTATTATCTTCCGAGCAGTACTTC. This sequence encodes CASSHADLLSSEQYF.

This clonotype was detected only a few times. The chain employs TRBV29-1 and TRBJ1-2; a weak D match, TRBD1 (5 bases). There are 13 residues in the CDR3. CDR1 is SQVTM and CDR2 is ANQGSEA in the germline V gene. Trimming pared 2 bases from V and 8 bases from J, leaving 15 bases between. The CDR3 region has the DNA TGCAGCGTTGAACTGCAGACAGCCGGAGGCTACACCTTC. This codes for CSVELQTAGGYTF.

This clonotype was observed a handful of times. The chain carries TRBV20-1 and TRBJ2-7; 7 bases are a match to TRBD2. J was trimmed by 2 bases and V by 4 bases; bases with no gene match: 14. Per the germline V gene, CDR1 is DFQATT and CDR2 is SNEGSKA (reference sequence). This CDR3 is built from 16 residues. CDR3 DNA sequence: TGCAGTGCTAAGGCTAGCGGAGGGCCGGATACCTACGAGCAGTACTTC. This codes for CSAKASGGPDTYEQYF.

V is TRBV7-9 and J is TRBJ2-7; 10 nucleotides agree with TRBD2. Germline V lookup: CDR1 SEHNR, CDR2 FQNEAQ (reference sequence). The CDR3 runs to 17 residues. Unmatched junction bases numbered 10, after V lost 3 bases and J lost 2 bases. The CDR3 DNA reads as TGTGCCAGCAGCTTGCATCGACTAGCGGGTTTTACCTACGAGCAGTACTTC. Encoded protein: CASSLHRLAGFTYEQYF.

This clonotype was found a few times. The genes are TRBV9 and TRBJ2-1; no firm D call. CDR1 is SGDLS, CDR2 YYNGEE, per germline. Trimming stripped 4 bases from V and 2 bases from J, with 16 bases between. The CDR3 sequence is 16 residues long. The CDR3 spells CASSPTRSVAYNEQFF. CDR3 in DNA: TGTGCCAGCAGCCCCACCCGGTCCGTCGCCTACAATGAGCAGTTCTTC.

This clonotype was recorded many times. The chain recombines TRBV21-1 with TRBJ1-1. TRBV21-1 is annotated as a pseudogene. The CDR3 extends over 9 amino acids. The CDR3 region is CASGLEAFF. CDR3 nucleotides: TGTGCCAGCGGCCTTGAAGCTTTCTTT.

V and J are TRBV24-1 and TRBJ2-3; no clear D. Trimming pared 7 bases from V and 1 base from J, leaving 11 bases between. CDR1 and CDR2 (germline): KGHDR, SFDVKD. The CDR3 consists of 14 residues. In nucleotides, the CDR3 is TGTGCCACCAGCGTGGGAACAGGCACAGATACGCAGTATTTT. This translates into CATSVGTGTDTQYF.

This clonotype was seen ten or more times. The chain couples TRBV28 to TRBJ2-7; TRBD1 is a possible D gene (6 bases). The CDR3 has 13 residues. The V end was cut by 2 bases, the J end by 3 bases, with 8 bases between. Germline V gene lookup returns CDR1 MDHEN and CDR2 SYDVKM. The CDR3 DNA reads TGTGCCAGCAGTTTAGACAGGTTCTACGAGCAGTACTTC. It encodes CASSLDRFYEQYF.

This clonotype was picked up one time. V gene TRBV19 combines with J gene TRBJ1-1; 7 bases map to TRBD1. The germline CDR1 and CDR2 sequences are LNHDA and SQIVND (reference sequence). With V trimmed by 3 bases and J by 4 bases, 8 bases remained unmatched. This CDR3 comprises 15 residues. CDR3 sequence (DNA): TGTGCCAGTAGTATCCGCCCAGGGGGTGGCACTGAAGCTTTCTTT. It codes for CASSIRPGGGTEAFF.

This chain uses TRBV7-3 with TRBJ2-2, with TRBD2 as a possible D gene (5 bases). The CDR3 is 15 amino acids. The V end was cut by 8 bases, the J end by 1 base, with 14 bases between. Germline V lookup: CDR1 SGHTA, CDR2 FQGTGA. The CDR3 loop is CASSRAGRNTGELFF. The CDR3 region has the DNA TGTGCCAGCTCACGGGCGGGCAGGAACACCGGGGAGCTGTTTTTT.

This clonotype was observed at least ten times. V usage is TRBV5-1 and J usage is TRBJ1-5; tentatively, D is TRBD1 (6 bases). CDR1 SGHRS and CDR2 YFSETQ come from the germline V gene. The CDR3 contains 14 residues. The ends were cut back, 0 bases at V and 6 bases at J, with 10 bases in the middle. The CDR3 protein is CASSLGGGGQPQHF. CDR3 nucleotide sequence: TGCGCCAGCAGCTTGGGCGGGGGCGGTCAGCCCCAGCATTTT.

In its sample, this clonotype was seen a few times. V gene TRBV30 combines with J gene TRBJ2-3; 9 bases match TRBD1. The CDR3 covers 16 residues. CDR1 GTSNPN and CDR2 SVGIG come from the germline V gene (reference sequence). Unmatched junction bases numbered 7, after V lost 1 base and J lost 2 bases. The CDR3 nucleotides read TGTGCCTGGAGTGGGGGGGGACAGGGATACACAGATACGCAGTATTTT. Protein product: CAWSGGGQGYTDTQYF.

This clonotype came up a few times. The chain employs TRBV7-8 and TRBJ1-1, with a possible D match to TRBD1 (5 bases). The length of the CDR3 is 14 residues. Germline assignment: CDR1 SGHVS and CDR2 FQNEAQ. V was clipped by 5 bases and J by 4 bases, with 14 bases between them. The CDR3: CASSREGPSTEAFF. CDR3 DNA: TGTGCCAGCAGCCGGGAGGGACCGAGCACTGAAGCTTTCTTT.

There are a few counts of this clonotype. V is TRBV29-1 and J is TRBJ1-1, with a possible D match to TRBD1 (5 bases). The V gene's germline CDR1 is SQVTM and CDR2 ANQGSEA. This CDR3 is built from 11 residues. V was clipped by 7 bases and J by 3 bases, with 9 bases between them. For the CDR3, the DNA is TGCAGCGCCGGGGCTGACACTGAAGCTTTCTTT. This encodes CSAGADTEAFF.

In this sample, this clonotype turned up a few times. The rearrangement links TRBV20-1 to TRBJ1-6, with D tentatively TRBD1 (5 bases). V shed 1 base and J shed 10 bases, with 14 bases lying between them. There are 14 residues in the CDR3. Germline V gene sequence: CDR1 DFQATT, CDR2 SNEGSKA (reference sequence). The CDR3 bases are TGCAGTGCTAGAGCAATATCGGACACCTCACCCCTCCACTTT. Its translation is CSARAISDTSPLHF.

This clonotype occurred a few times. The genes are TRBV20-1 and TRBJ2-7; no definite D call. The germline V and J ends were trimmed by 5 bases and 3 bases, with 8 bases remaining between them. Germline loops: CDR1 DFQATT, CDR2 SNEGSKA (reference sequence). The CDR3 has 11 amino acids. The CDR3 reads CSAPVVYEQYF. CDR3 nucleotides: TGCAGTGCTCCGGTCGTCTACGAGCAGTACTTC.

The V call is TRBV6-6, the J call TRBJ1-5; the D gene is possibly TRBD1 (5 bases). The germline CDR1 and CDR2 sequences are MNHNY and SVGAGI (reference sequence). Trimming stripped 5 bases from V and 6 bases from J, with 11 bases between. The CDR3 spans 13 residues. The CDR3 coding sequence is TGTGCCAGCAGTGCCAGGGAGGGTCAGCCCCAGCATTTT. The encoded protein is CASSAREGQPQHF.

This clonotype was recorded a few times. This sequence joins TRBV6-1 and TRBJ2-7; TRBD1 aligns across 9 bases. The J segment lost 2 bases and the V segment lost 11 bases, leaving 10 bases of the junction unmatched. This CDR3 has 14 amino acids. Germline lookup yields CDR1 MNHNS and CDR2 SASEGT. CDR3 loop: CASAGGTGTYEQYF. The CDR3 DNA reads TGTGCCTCGGCTGGGGGGACAGGGACCTACGAGCAGTACTTC.

This clonotype was detected ten times or more. The chain couples TRBV4-3 to TRBJ2-1, with 8 bases that match TRBD1. The CDR3 runs to 15 residues. After removal of 0 bases from V and 7 bases from J, the junction contained 5 bases not matched to a gene. In germline, CDR1 is LGHNA, CDR2 YSLEER. The CDR3 DNA follows: TGCGCCAGCAGCCAAGAATGGACAGGGAATAATGAGCAGTTCTTC. Its translation: CASSQEWTGNNEQFF.

This clonotype was detected only a few times. The gene calls are TRBV29-1 and TRBJ2-7; 12 nucleotides agree with TRBD2. The trim removed 1 base at V and 4 bases at J, leaving 11 bases unmatched. The V gene's germline CDR1 is SQVTM and CDR2 ANQGSEA. The CDR3 loop spans 17 amino acids. The CDR3 bases are TGCAGCGTTGAAGCCTCCGAGCTAGCGGGAGGGCGTTACGAGCAGTACTTC. Translated, it gives CSVEASELAGGRYEQYF.

This clonotype was counted at least ten times. This chain uses TRBV5-6 with TRBJ2-4; a weak D match, TRBD2 (5 bases). The CDR3 runs 14 residues. CDR1 is SGHDT, CDR2 YYEEEE, per germline. The V and J ends lost 1 base and 6 bases respectively, with 11 bases between them. As DNA, the CDR3 is TGTGCCAGCAGCTTGCCGCCTAGCAGAAACATTCAGTACTTC. The encoded protein is CASSLPPSRNIQYF.

V usage is TRBV19 and J usage is TRBJ2-1; 7 positions match TRBD2. Germline-derived CDR1 and CDR2 are LNHDA and SQIVND (reference sequence). CDR3 length: 14 residues. The V gene end was trimmed by 6 bases and the J gene end by 5 bases; junction bases not matched to a gene: 7. CDR3 bases: TGTGCCAGTAGATCAGCGGGGAGAAACAATGAGCAGTTCTTC. Its translation: CASRSAGRNNEQFF.

Many counts were recorded for this clonotype. The rearrangement joins TRBV7-9 to TRBJ1-1; possible D gene TRBD1, 5 bases. The V gene's germline CDR1 is SEHNR and CDR2 FQNEAQ (reference sequence). Trimming left V 5 bases short and J 5 bases short, with 21 bases between. CDR3 length equals 16 residues. This chain's CDR3 is CASSIKGSWLGTEAFF. For the CDR3, the DNA is TGTGCCAGCAGCATAAAGGGGTCTTGGTTAGGAACTGAAGCTTTCTTT.

This clonotype has a count of ten or more. The genes are TRBV20-1 and TRBJ1-4, with TRBD1 as a possible D gene (5 bases). Trimming pared 5 bases from V and 0 bases from J, leaving 10 bases between. This CDR3 region has 14 residues. Germline CDR1 and CDR2: DFQATT and SNEGSKA (reference sequence). CDR3 sequence (DNA): TGCAGTGCTCGTCGAGGGGCAACTAATGAAAAACTGTTTTTT. Translating gives CSARRGATNEKLFF.

This clonotype was seen ten or more times. The chain has TRBV6-5 and TRBJ1-5; D unresolved. The CDR3 has 15 residues. V lost 5 bases, J lost 0 bases, and 11 bases lay in between. Germline CDR1 MNHEY, CDR2 SVGAGI. The CDR3 loop reads CASSRARDSNQPQHF. CDR3 DNA: TGTGCCAGCAGTCGGGCCCGGGATAGCAATCAGCCCCAGCATTTT.